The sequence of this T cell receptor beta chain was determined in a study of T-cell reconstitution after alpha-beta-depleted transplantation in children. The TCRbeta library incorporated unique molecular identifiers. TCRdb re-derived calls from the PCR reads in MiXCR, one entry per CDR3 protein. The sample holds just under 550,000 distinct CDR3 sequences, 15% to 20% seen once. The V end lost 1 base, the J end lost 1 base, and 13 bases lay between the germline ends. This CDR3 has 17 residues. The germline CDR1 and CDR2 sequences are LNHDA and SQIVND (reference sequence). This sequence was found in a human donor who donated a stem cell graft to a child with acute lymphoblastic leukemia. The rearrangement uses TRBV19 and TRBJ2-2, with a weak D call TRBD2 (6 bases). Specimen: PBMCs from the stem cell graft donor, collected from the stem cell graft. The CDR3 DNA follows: TGTGCCAGTAGTATAGTTCCGGCGACTAGGAACACCGGGGAGCTGTTTTTT. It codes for CASSIVPATRNTGELFF.